These 8 T cell receptor beta chains were all obtained from the same sample, sequenced in a study of shared clonotypes between healthy human individuals. Selected positively for CCR7 and CD45RO-negative, naive CD8 cells excluded terminally differentiated effector memory CD45RA+ cells. The data were produced by immunoSEQ multiplex PCR, yet TCRdb's version contains in-frame clones alone and is incomplete. This table has about 870,000 clones, around 93% appearing once. Input material: naive CD8+ T cells sorted from blood. The receptors come from a man younger than 45 in good health.

This clone was found once. The chain carries TRBV5-1 and TRBJ2-1, with 10 bases lining up with TRBD1. Germline V lookup: CDR1 SGHRS, CDR2 YFSETQ. The CDR3 loop spans 15 amino acids. V shed 3 bases and J 5 bases; nucleotides not matched to a gene: 5. The CDR3 is CASSSGQGGNNEQFF. CDR3 nucleotide sequence: TGCGCCAGCAGCTCAGGACAGGGGGGAAACAATGAGCAGTTCTTC.

This clone was detected once. V gene TRBV7-2 combines with J gene TRBJ2-2, with 11 bases lining up with TRBD2. The CDR3 consists of 15 residues. Trimming removed 5 bases from V and 7 bases from J; junction bases left unmatched: 6. Germline CDR1 SGHTA, CDR2 FQGNSA. For the CDR3, the DNA is TGTGCCAGCAGCCTAGTAGCGGGAGGGTTCGGGGAGCTGTTTTTT. The encoded protein is CASSLVAGGFGELFF.

This rearrangement joins TRBV28 to TRBJ2-2; 7 bases line up with TRBD1. The ends lost 10 bases at V and 5 bases at J; junction bases unmatched: 10. The CDR3 runs 14 residues. Germline V gene data show CDR1 as MDHEN and CDR2 as SYDVKM. CDR3 DNA: TGTGCCATACAGGGGCGGACAGATACCGGGGAGCTGTTTTTT. It translates to CAIQGRTDTGELFF.

The rearrangement uses TRBV30 and TRBJ1-2; 7 bases are a match to TRBD1. The CDR3 consists of 14 residues. The germline V gene has CDR1 GTSNPN and CDR2 SVGIG (reference sequence). Losses at the gene ends were 3 bases for V and 4 bases for J; bases not matched to a gene: 8. This chain's CDR3 is CAWSERTGSYGYTF. CDR3 in DNA: TGTGCCTGGAGCGAACGGACAGGCAGCTATGGCTACACCTTC.

V usage is TRBV6-5 and J usage is TRBJ2-2, with 9 bases fitting TRBD1. Germline loops: CDR1 MNHEY, CDR2 SVGAGI. The junction had 4 bases not matched to a gene; V was cut back by 5 bases and J by 3 bases. The CDR3 loop spans 15 amino acids. This CDR3 is CASSPRTGDTGELFF. The CDR3 DNA reads TGTGCCAGCAGTCCAAGGACAGGGGACACCGGGGAGCTGTTTTTT.

The chain is built from TRBV28 and TRBJ2-7; the D gene could be TRBD1 or TRBD2 (6 bases each). The V end was cut by 1 base, the J end by 4 bases, with 20 bases between. This CDR3 contains 17 residues. Germline V gene lookup returns CDR1 MDHEN and CDR2 SYDVKM. CDR3 nucleotide sequence: TGTGCCAGCAGTTTATCCTTCCCTGGAGGGGGTTCGTACGAGCAGTACTTC. Translation gives CASSLSFPGGGSYEQYF.

The chain combines TRBV29-1 with TRBJ2-2, with TRBD2 matching over 7 bases. Trimming cost V 6 bases and J 4 bases; bases outside gene matches: 11. Looked up from germline, CDR1 is SQVTM and CDR2 is ANQGSEA. This CDR3 region has 15 residues. The CDR3 region is CSVKDDREVTGELFF. In nucleotides, the CDR3 is TGCAGCGTCAAGGACGACCGGGAGGTCACCGGGGAGCTGTTTTTT.

The DNA for the CDR3 is TGTGCCAGCAGTTTACAAGGACAGGGGTGGGCAGATACGCAGTATTTT. It translates to CASSLQGQGWADTQYF. The J gene is TRBJ2-3, the V gene TRBV28; 9 bases map to TRBD1. Germline loops: CDR1 MDHEN, CDR2 SYDVKM. The CDR3 has 16 amino acids. V shed 2 bases and J 4 bases; nucleotides not matched to a gene: 7.